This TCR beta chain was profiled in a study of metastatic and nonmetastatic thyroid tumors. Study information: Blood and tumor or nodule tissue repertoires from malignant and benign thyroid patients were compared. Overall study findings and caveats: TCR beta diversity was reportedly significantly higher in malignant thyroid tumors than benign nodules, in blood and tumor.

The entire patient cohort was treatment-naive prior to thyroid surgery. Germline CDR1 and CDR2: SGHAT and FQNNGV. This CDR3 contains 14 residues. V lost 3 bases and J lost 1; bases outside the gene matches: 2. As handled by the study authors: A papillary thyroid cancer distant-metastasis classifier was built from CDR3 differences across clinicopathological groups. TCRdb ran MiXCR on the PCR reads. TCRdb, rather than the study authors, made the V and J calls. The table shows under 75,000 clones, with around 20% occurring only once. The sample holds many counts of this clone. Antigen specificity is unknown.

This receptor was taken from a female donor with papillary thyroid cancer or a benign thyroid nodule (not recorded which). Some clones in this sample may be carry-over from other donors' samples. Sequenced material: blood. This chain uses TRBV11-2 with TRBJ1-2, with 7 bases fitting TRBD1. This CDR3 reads CASSFDRDNYGYTF. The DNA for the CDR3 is TGTGCCAGCAGCTTCGACAGGGATAACTATGGCTACACCTTC. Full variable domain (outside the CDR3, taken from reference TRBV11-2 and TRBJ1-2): EAGVAQSPRYKIIEKRQSVAFWCNPISGHATLYWYQQILGQGPKLLIQFQNNGVVDDSQLPKDRFSAERLKGVDSTLKIQPAKLEDSAVYLCASSFDRDNYGYTFGSGTRLTVV.